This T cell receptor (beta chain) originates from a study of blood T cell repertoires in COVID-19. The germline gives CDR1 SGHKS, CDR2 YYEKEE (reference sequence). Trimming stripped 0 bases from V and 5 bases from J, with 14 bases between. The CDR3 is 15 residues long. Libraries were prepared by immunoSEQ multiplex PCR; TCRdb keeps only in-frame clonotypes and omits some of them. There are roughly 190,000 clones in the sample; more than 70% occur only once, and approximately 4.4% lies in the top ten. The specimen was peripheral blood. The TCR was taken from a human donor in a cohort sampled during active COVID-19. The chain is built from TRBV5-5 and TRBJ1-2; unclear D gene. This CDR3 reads CASSLGSGVLYGYTF. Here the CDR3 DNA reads TGTGCCAGCAGCTTGGGCAGTGGAGTTCTTTATGGCTACACCTTC.